This entry lists 31 T cell receptor beta chains sequenced from one sample in a study of spatial heterogeneity in lung cancer (dated 2019 in TCRdb). The time point label for this specimen denotes: blood at routine non-recurrence follow-up after resection. The protocol used for the library was 5' RACE. The sample was run on a NextSeq 500. TCRdb applied fastp at Q25 and MiXCR to the public reads, then kept only in-frame beta chains. Each entry is one CDR3 protein sequence, shown with its most common DNA and genes. This sample gives about 94,000 distinct CDR3 sequences in total; around 19% of them show up just once. The top ten clonotypes cover 20% to 25% of the sample. Specimen: PBMCs, collected at follow-up. The receptor set was obtained from a male donor with early-stage non-small cell lung cancer.

The V gene is TRBV5-6, the J gene TRBJ2-3, with TRBD2 identical over 11 bases. This CDR3 has 15 residues. Germline assignment: CDR1 SGHDT and CDR2 YYEEEE. V lost 0 bases to trimming and J lost 5 bases; unmatched junction nucleotides: 2. CDR3 bases: TGTGCCAGCAGCTTGGACGGACTAGCGGGAGATACGCAGTATTTT. Translation: CASSLDGLAGDTQYF.

The V call is TRBV5-1, the J call TRBJ2-1; D gene uncertain. CDR1 SGHRS and CDR2 YFSETQ come from the germline V gene. The ends were cut back, 6 bases at V and 5 bases at J, with 18 bases in the middle. CDR3 length: 15 residues. CDR3 protein: CASTTGSADDNEQFF. The CDR3 nucleotides read TGCGCCAGCACGACCGGTAGTGCCGACGACAATGAGCAGTTCTTC.

The V and J genes are TRBV6-2 or TRBV6-3 and TRBJ2-1; D possibly corresponds to TRBD1 (6 bases). This CDR3 spans 14 amino acids. Between the trimmed V and J ends, which lost 5 bases and 8 bases, there was a span of 16 bases. In germline, CDR1 is MNHEY, CDR2 SVGEGT. CDR3 coding DNA: TGTGCCAGCAGTAGGGCAGGGGAGCTCTATGAGCAGTTCTTC. As protein: CASSRAGELYEQFF.

This clonotype has more than one count but fewer than ten. The chain uses TRBV24-1 and TRBJ2-3; 10 bases are a match to TRBD2. The junction had 3 bases not matched to a gene; V was cut back by 2 bases and J by 2 bases. The CDR3 is 16 amino acids. Germline CDR1 is KGHDR and CDR2 is SFDVKD. The CDR3 is CATSDSGLAATDTQYF. The CDR3 nucleotides are TGTGCCACCAGTGATTCAGGACTAGCGGCCACAGATACGCAGTATTTT.

This clonotype was observed at least ten times. The V gene is TRBV20-1, the J gene TRBJ2-7, with D perhaps TRBD1 or TRBD2 (5 bases each). Germline loops: CDR1 DFQATT, CDR2 SNEGSKA (reference sequence). The germline V and J ends were trimmed by 6 bases and 0 bases, with 18 bases remaining between them. The length of the CDR3 is 15 residues. CDR3 coding DNA: TGCAGTGCCAATAGTGGGACGAGGAGCTCCTACGAGCAGTACTTC. Translated, it gives CSANSGTRSSYEQYF.

This clonotype came up a few times. This sequence joins TRBV6-5 and TRBJ2-3; TRBD2 agrees at 8 bases. The CDR3 spans 13 residues. Trimming at V came to 9 bases and at J to 4 bases, leaving 6 bases not matched to a gene. From germline, CDR1 is MNHEY and CDR2 SVGAGI. The CDR3 coding sequence is TGTGCCAGGGGGGCGGGAGGTCCAGATACGCAGTATTTT. Its protein product is CARGAGGPDTQYF.

This clonotype was observed at least ten times. The gene calls are TRBV27 and TRBJ1-6; 7 bases map to TRBD1. The CDR3 is 14 residues long. Germline V CDR1 and CDR2: MNHEY, SMNVEV (reference sequence). J gave up 7 bases and V 9 bases, and 9 bases lay outside the gene matches. The CDR3 DNA is TGTGCCAGTACTCCGGGACAGAAGAATTCACCCCTCCACTTT. The encoded protein is CASTPGQKNSPLHF.

The chain joins TRBV27 to TRBJ2-7; 7 bases agree with TRBD2. V lost 5 bases and J lost 3; bases outside the gene matches: 13. The CDR3 is 16 amino acids. Germline assignment: CDR1 MNHEY and CDR2 SMNVEV (reference sequence). CDR3: CASSPLASGALYEQYF. CDR3 sequence (DNA): TGTGCCAGCAGTCCCCTGGCTAGCGGAGCCCTCTACGAGCAGTACTTC.

V is TRBV3-1 and J is TRBJ2-5; D is unclear. CDR1 and CDR2 (germline): LGHDT, YNNKEL (reference sequence). V was cut by 4 bases and J by 5 bases, with 5 bases left in between. The CDR3 spans 11 residues. CDR3 nucleotides: TGTGCCAGCAGCCTTTTGGAGACCCAGTACTTC. Translation gives CASSLLETQYF.

The chain links TRBV27 to TRBJ2-2; tentatively, D is TRBD1 or TRBD2 (5 bases each). V shed 3 bases and J shed 5 bases, with 13 bases lying between them. The CDR3 totals 15 residues. CDR1 is MNHEY and CDR2 is SMNVEV in the germline V gene (reference sequence). The CDR3 loop is CASSFGTFGTGELFF. For the CDR3, the DNA is TGTGCCAGCAGTTTCGGGACGTTCGGGACCGGGGAGCTGTTTTTT.

This clonotype has a handful of counts. This chain connects TRBV3-1 to TRBJ2-1; 8 positions match TRBD1. V trimming: 1 base; J trimming: 14 bases; junction bases outside the gene matches: 4. Germline V lookup: CDR1 LGHDT, CDR2 YNNKEL (reference sequence). The CDR3 runs to 12 residues. The CDR3 loop reads CASSQARGREFF. CDR3 in DNA: TGTGCCAGCAGCCAAGCCAGGGGGCGAGAGTTCTTC.

CDR3: CASSQVLNSPLHF. CDR3 DNA sequence: TGCGCCAGCAGCCAAGTTCTGAATTCACCCCTCCACTTT. The chain carries TRBV4-3 and TRBJ1-6; D is ambiguous. Germline-derived CDR1 and CDR2 are LGHNA and YSLEER. The CDR3 is 13 residues long. The ends were cut back, 1 base at V and 7 bases at J, with 5 bases in the middle.

The chain employs TRBV20-1 and TRBJ2-1, with 8 bases lining up with TRBD1. The ends lost 3 bases at V and 4 bases at J; junction bases unmatched: 8. Germline V gene sequence: CDR1 DFQATT, CDR2 SNEGSKA (reference sequence). This CDR3 comprises 15 residues. This CDR3 is CSASIPRTGYNEQFF. The CDR3 bases are TGCAGTGCTAGCATCCCGAGGACAGGGTACAATGAGCAGTTCTTC.

Only a few counts were recorded for this clonotype. V and J are TRBV7-9 and TRBJ1-2; 8 bases fit TRBD1. Germline CDR1 is SEHNR and CDR2 is FQNEAQ (reference sequence). The CDR3 covers 17 residues. Losses at the gene ends were 0 bases for V and 0 bases for J; bases not matched to a gene: 6. The CDR3 DNA sequence: TGTGCCAGCAGCTTAGCCTCCGGACAGGGAGCTAACTATGGCTACACCTTC. Protein: CASSLASGQGANYGYTF.

This clonotype has at least ten counts. This chain uses TRBV25-1 with TRBJ2-7, with 8 bases fitting TRBD1. Germline CDR1 reads MGHDK; CDR2 reads SYGVNS. J gave up 0 bases and V 5 bases, and 9 bases lay outside the gene matches. The length of the CDR3 is 16 residues. For the CDR3, the DNA is TGTGCCAGCAGTTCCAGGACAGGGAGCGGCTCCTACGAGCAGTACTTC. This sequence encodes CASSSRTGSGSYEQYF.

This sequence joins TRBV7-9 and TRBJ1-4; possibly TRBD1 for D (5 bases). With 8 bases removed from V and 2 bases from J, the gap between germline ends came to 12 bases. Germline-derived CDR1 and CDR2 are SEHNR and FQNEAQ (reference sequence). There are 14 residues in the CDR3. The CDR3 region is CASRRDLTNEKLFF. For the CDR3, the DNA is TGTGCCAGCCGAAGGGACTTGACTAATGAAAAACTGTTTTTT.

This chain joins TRBV7-9 and TRBJ1-1; unclear D gene. The CDR3 runs to 14 residues. Germline-derived CDR1 and CDR2 are SEHNR and FQNEAQ (reference sequence). With 1 base removed from V and 6 bases from J, the gap between germline ends came to 12 bases. In DNA form, the CDR3 reads TGTGCCAGCAGCTTAGGGTACAACGGGGCTGAAGCTTTCTTT. Encoded protein: CASSLGYNGAEAFF.

The V and J genes are TRBV12-3 or TRBV12-4 and TRBJ1-6, with 7 bases fitting TRBD1. The CDR3 totals 14 residues. After removal of 3 bases from V and 5 bases from J, the junction contained 1 base not matched to a gene. The CDR3 sequence: CASSLTGNNSPLHF. CDR3 nucleotide sequence: TGTGCCAGCAGTTTGACAGGGAATAATTCACCCCTCCACTTT.

This clonotype was counted only a few times. This rearrangement joins TRBV13 to TRBJ2-1, with 14 bases identical to TRBD2. CDR1 and CDR2 from the germline V gene are PRHDT and FYEKMQ (reference sequence). The CDR3 is made up of 17 amino acids. The ends lost 5 bases at V and 8 bases at J; junction bases unmatched: 11. The CDR3: CASSSRTSGGSRDEQFF. The CDR3 DNA reads TGTGCCAGCAGCAGTCGGACTAGCGGGGGGTCCCGCGATGAGCAGTTCTTC.

J is TRBJ2-2 and V is TRBV7-2, with D tentatively TRBD2 (5 bases). This CDR3 is 16 amino acids long. Trimming pared 2 bases from V and 4 bases from J, leaving 14 bases between. Germline V gene sequence: CDR1 SGHTA, CDR2 FQGNSA. The CDR3 DNA reads as TGTGCCAGCAGCTTACTAGCCGTACCCGTCACCGGGGAGCTGTTTTTT. Amino acids: CASSLLAVPVTGELFF.

This clonotype turned up a few times. The chain combines TRBV18 with TRBJ2-2, with D possibly being TRBD1 (6 bases). CDR3 length: 15 amino acids. V was trimmed by 2 bases and J by 7 bases, leaving 14 bases between them. CDR1 and CDR2 from the germline V gene are KGHSH and LQKENI. Written as DNA, the CDR3 is TGTGCCAGCTCACCAGGGACACCTCCACGCGGGGAGCTGTTTTTT. It encodes CASSPGTPPRGELFF. The full variable domain, with the rest looked up from reference TRBV18 and TRBJ2-2, is NAGVMQNPRHLVRRRGQEARLRCSPMKGHSHVYWYRQLPEEGLKFMVYLQKENIIDESGMPKERFSAEFPKEGPSILRIQQVVRGDSAAYFCASSPGTPPRGELFFGEGSRLTVL.

This clonotype was counted at least ten times. The chain recombines TRBV7-2 with TRBJ1-1; 8 nucleotides line up with TRBD1. CDR3 length: 14 residues. J gave up 5 bases and V 3 bases, and 5 bases lay outside the gene matches. Germline loops: CDR1 SGHTA, CDR2 FQGNSA. CDR3 sequence (DNA): TGTGCCAGCAGCTTGAGGACAGGGCGGACTGAAGCTTTCTTT. This sequence encodes CASSLRTGRTEAFF.

CDR3 sequence (DNA): TGTGCCAGCAGTTTCCCCCGGGGAGGGAGGAACACTGAAGCTTTCTTT. Translated, it gives CASSFPRGGRNTEAFF. The chain links TRBV6-2 or TRBV6-3 to TRBJ1-1; no firm D call. CDR3 length: 16 amino acids. V was cut by 4 bases and J by 1 base, with 16 bases left in between. In germline, CDR1 is MNHEY, CDR2 SVGEGT.

The CDR3: CASSILSGTEAFF. The CDR3 DNA is TGTGCCAGCAGCATCCTGAGCGGCACTGAAGCTTTCTTT. This chain links TRBV28 with TRBJ1-1; the D is unclear. Looked up from germline, CDR1 is MDHEN and CDR2 is SYDVKM. The CDR3 sequence is 13 residues long. Deletions cut 6 bases from V and 4 bases from J, with 12 bases between.

V usage is TRBV20-1 and J usage is TRBJ2-3, with D tentatively TRBD1 (6 bases). Germline CDR1 and CDR2: DFQATT and SNEGSKA (reference sequence). V dropped 1 base and J dropped 0 bases, with 8 bases sitting between them. The CDR3 is 14 amino acids. This chain's CDR3 is CSARGGGSTDTQYF. DNA for the CDR3: TGCAGTGCTAGAGGAGGGGGTAGCACAGATACGCAGTATTTT.

V and J are TRBV20-1 and TRBJ2-1; D is possibly TRBD1 (6 bases). The CDR3 runs 16 residues. Germline CDR1 and CDR2: DFQATT and SNEGSKA (reference sequence). V lost 6 bases to trimming and J lost 0 bases, with 18 bases between them. This chain's CDR3 is CSATKQGSSSYNEQFF. CDR3 DNA sequence: TGCAGTGCCACTAAACAGGGTTCGAGCTCCTACAATGAGCAGTTCTTC.

This clonotype has a handful of counts. The rearrangement joins TRBV20-1 to TRBJ2-7; TRBD1 aligns across 9 bases. Trimming cost V 4 bases and J 1 base; bases outside gene matches: 5. CDR3 length equals 14 residues. Germline-derived CDR1 and CDR2 are DFQATT and SNEGSKA (reference sequence). CDR3 sequence reads: CSATGTGISYEQYF. CDR3 DNA sequence: TGCAGTGCTACGGGGACAGGGATTTCCTACGAGCAGTACTTC.

This chain joins TRBV6-2 or TRBV6-3 and TRBJ2-7; the match to TRBD2 covers 14 bases. The germline V gene has CDR1 MNHEY and CDR2 SVGEGT. The CDR3 contains 17 residues. With V trimmed by 2 bases and J by 5 bases, 8 bases remained unmatched. The CDR3 here is CASSYHGLAGGGNEQYF. The CDR3 nucleotides are TGTGCCAGCAGTTACCATGGACTAGCGGGAGGAGGAAACGAGCAGTACTTC.

The J gene is TRBJ1-1, the V gene TRBV3-1; D is uncertain. This CDR3 spans 13 amino acids. V was shortened by 8 bases and J by 4 bases, with 14 bases between the two germline ends. Germline CDR1 reads LGHDT; CDR2 reads YNNKEL (reference sequence). DNA for the CDR3: TGTGCCAGCTGTAGAGGCAGTGGCACTGAAGCTTTCTTT. Its translation is CASCRGSGTEAFF.

Comment on this clonotype: A read error may explain this, as a much larger clone is one base away. The V and J genes are TRBV2 and TRBJ2-1; weak D call: TRBD2 (6 bases). The CDR3 length is 14 residues. CDR1 is SNHLY, CDR2 FYNNEI, per germline. V shed 7 bases and J shed 8 bases, with 18 bases lying between them. CDR3 in amino acids: CASNWPTSTDEQFF. For the CDR3, the DNA is TGTGCCAGCAATTGGCCGACTAGTACGGATGAGCAGTTCTTC.

The chain carries TRBV27 and TRBJ2-5, with D perhaps matching TRBD1 (5 bases). CDR3 length: 13 residues. Trimming cost V 10 bases and J 4 bases, with 16 bases left between them. Looked up from germline, CDR1 is MNHEY and CDR2 is SMNVEV (reference sequence). The CDR3 DNA follows: TGTGCCACCGCAGGGAATACCGTAGAGACCCAGTACTTC. It codes for CATAGNTVETQYF.